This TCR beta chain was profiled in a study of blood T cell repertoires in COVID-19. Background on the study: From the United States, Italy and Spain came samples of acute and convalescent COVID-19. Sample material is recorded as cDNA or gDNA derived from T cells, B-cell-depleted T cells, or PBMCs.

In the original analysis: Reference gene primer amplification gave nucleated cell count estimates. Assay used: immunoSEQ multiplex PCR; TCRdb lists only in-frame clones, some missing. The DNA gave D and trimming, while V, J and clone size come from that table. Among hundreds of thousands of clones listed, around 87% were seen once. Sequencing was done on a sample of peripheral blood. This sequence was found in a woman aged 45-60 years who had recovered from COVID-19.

For the CDR3, the DNA is TGCGCCAGCAGCTTGTCCGCAGGAGCGGATGAAAAACTGTTTTTT. Amino acid sequence: CASSLSAGADEKLFF. This chain joins TRBV5-1 and TRBJ1-4; D is ambiguous. The CDR3 has 15 residues. The germline V gene encodes CDR1 SGHRS and CDR2 YFSETQ. V lost 1 base, J lost 6 bases, and 13 bases lay in between.